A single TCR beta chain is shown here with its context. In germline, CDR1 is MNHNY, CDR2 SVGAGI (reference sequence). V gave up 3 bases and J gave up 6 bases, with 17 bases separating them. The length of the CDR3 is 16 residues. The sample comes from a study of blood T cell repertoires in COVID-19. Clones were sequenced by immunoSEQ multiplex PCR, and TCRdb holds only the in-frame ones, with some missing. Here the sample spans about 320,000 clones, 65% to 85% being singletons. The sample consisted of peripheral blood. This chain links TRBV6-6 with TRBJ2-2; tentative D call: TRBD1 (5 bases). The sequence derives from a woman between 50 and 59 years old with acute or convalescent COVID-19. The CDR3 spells CASSYGAELTPGELFF. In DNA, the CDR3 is TGTGCCAGCAGTTATGGGGCCGAACTAACTCCCGGGGAGCTGTTTTTT.